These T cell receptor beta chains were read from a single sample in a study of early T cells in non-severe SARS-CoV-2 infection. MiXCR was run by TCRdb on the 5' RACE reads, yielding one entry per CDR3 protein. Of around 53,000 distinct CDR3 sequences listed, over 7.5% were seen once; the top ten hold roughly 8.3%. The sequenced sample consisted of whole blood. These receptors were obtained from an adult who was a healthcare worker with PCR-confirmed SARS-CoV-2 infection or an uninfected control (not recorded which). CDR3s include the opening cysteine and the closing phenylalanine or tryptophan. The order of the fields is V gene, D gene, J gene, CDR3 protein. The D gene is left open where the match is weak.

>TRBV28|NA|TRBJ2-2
CASSFERGPVTGELFF
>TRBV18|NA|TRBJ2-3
CASSRDFQSLHTDTQYF
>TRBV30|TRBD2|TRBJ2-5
CAWTSGGFLQYF
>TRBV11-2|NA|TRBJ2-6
CASSLNSGSGANVLTF
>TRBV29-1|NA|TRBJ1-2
CSVSFGYGYTF
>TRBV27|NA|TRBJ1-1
CASRPRTGTPEAFF
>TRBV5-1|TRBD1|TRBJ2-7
CASGPGTGAYEQYF
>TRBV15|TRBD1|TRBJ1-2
CATSIQRSGQGNYGYTF
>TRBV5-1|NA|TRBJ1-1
CASSLAGRVEAFF
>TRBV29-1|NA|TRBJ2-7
CSVLPTPYEQYF
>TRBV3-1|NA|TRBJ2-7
CASSRLESSYEQYF
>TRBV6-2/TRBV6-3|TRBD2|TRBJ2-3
CATVMAGGTTDTQYF
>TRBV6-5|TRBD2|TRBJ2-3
CASSYSGTSGTTDTQYF
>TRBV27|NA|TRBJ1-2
CASSLNPALYGYTF
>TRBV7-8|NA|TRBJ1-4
CASSPRQSTVEKLFF
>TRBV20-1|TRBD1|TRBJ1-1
CSAPGTGNSEAFF
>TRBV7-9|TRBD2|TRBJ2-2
CASSLTTSGIARTGELFF
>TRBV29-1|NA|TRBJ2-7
CSVDLDGHEQYF
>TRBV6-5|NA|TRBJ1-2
CASTQGNYGYTF